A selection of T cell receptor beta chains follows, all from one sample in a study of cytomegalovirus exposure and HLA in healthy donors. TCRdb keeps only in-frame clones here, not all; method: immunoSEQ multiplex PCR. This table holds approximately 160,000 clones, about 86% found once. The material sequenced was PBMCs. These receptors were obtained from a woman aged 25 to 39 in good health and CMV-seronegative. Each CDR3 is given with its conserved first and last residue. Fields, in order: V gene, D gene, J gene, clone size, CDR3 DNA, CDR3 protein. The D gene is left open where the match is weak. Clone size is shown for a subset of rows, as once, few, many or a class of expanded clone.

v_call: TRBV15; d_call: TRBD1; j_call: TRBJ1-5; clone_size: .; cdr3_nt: TGTGCCACCAGCAGTTCAGGGGGGTATCAGCCCCAGCATTTT; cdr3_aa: CATSSSGGYQPQHF
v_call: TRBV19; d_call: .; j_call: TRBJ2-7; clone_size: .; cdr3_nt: TGTGCCAGTAGCCCCCACGACAGTACCTACGAGCAGTACTTC; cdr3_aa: CASSPHDSTYEQYF
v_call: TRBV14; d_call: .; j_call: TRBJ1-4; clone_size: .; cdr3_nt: TGTGCCAGCAGCCAAGGGTTTGGTGAAAAACTGTTTTTT; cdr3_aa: CASSQGFGEKLFF
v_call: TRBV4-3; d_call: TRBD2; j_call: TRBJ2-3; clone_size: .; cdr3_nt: TGCGCCAGCAGCCAAGACACCACAAGCGGGGGGGGCACAGATACGCAGTATTTT; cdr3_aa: CASSQDTTSGGGTDTQYF
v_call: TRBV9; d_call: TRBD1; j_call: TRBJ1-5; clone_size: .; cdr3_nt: TGTGCCAGCAGCGTAGAAGGGGGCACGCAGCCCCAGCATTTT; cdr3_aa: CASSVEGGTQPQHF
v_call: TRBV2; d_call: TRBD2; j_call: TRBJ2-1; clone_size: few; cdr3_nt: TGTGCCAGCAGTGAAGCGCTTCAGGGCGGGGGAAGTGGCAATGAGCAGTTCTTC; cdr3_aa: CASSEALQGGGSGNEQFF
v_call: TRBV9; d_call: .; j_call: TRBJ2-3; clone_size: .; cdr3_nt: TGTGCCAGCAGCCCATTCGCAAGCACAGATACGCAGTATTTT; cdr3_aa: CASSPFASTDTQYF
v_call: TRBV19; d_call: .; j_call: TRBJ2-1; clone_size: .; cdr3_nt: TGTGCCAGTAGTATAACTAGTCTCTACAATGAGCAGTTCTTC; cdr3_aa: CASSITSLYNEQFF
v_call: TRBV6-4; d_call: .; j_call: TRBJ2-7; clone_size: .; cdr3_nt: TGTGCCAGCAGTGACCCGAGATGTATAGGGCTACACACCTACGAGCAGTACTTC; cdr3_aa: CASSDPRCIGLHTYEQYF
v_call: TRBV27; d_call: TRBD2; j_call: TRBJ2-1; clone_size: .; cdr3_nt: TGTGCCAGCAGTCCCCCGGGTAGCGGGAGCGATGAGCAGTTCTTC; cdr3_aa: CASSPPGSGSDEQFF
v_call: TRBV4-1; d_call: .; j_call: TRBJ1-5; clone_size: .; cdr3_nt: TGCGCCAGCAGCCGCGTCTGGGACACCTATCAGCCCCAGCATTTT; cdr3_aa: CASSRVWDTYQPQHF
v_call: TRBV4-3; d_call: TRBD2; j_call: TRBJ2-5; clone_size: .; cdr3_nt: TGCGCCAGCAGCCCAATAGCGGGAGGGTGGGAGACCCAGTACTTC; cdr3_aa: CASSPIAGGWETQYF
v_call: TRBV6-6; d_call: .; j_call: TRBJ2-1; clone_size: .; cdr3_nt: TGTGCCAGCAGTTATGCCCCATACAATGAGCAGTTCTTC; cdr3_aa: CASSYAPYNEQFF
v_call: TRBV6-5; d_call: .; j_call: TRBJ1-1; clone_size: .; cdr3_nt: TGTGCCAGCAGTGGGAGGGACGCCCGGGACACTGAAGCTTTCTTT; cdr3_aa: CASSGRDARDTEAFF
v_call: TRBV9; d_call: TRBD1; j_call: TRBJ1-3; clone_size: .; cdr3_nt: TGTGCCAGCAGCCTCAGGGGGGAAGCGTACACCATATATTTT; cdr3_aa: CASSLRGEAYTIYF
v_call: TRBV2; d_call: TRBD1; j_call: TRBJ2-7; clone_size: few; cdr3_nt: TGTGCCAGCAGTGAAGGGACAGGATCCTACGAGCAGTACTTC; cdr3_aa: CASSEGTGSYEQYF